This TCR beta chain was sequenced for a study of shared clonotypes between healthy human individuals. Study conclusions and caveats: The generation probabilities recorded for non-shared clonotypes fell below those of clonotypes shared by all four donors.

Running of the assay took place at deep level. Sequencing was performed with immunoSEQ multiplex PCR; in TCRdb, only in-frame clones are kept and a portion is missing. Found here are over a million clones, roughly 96% of them singletons; the top ten hold roughly 1.2%. The V and J ends lost 3 bases and 6 bases, in that order; junction bases with no gene match: 6. The germline V gene has CDR1 MRHNA and CDR2 SNTAGT. The CDR3 runs to 15 residues. Comment on this clone: Antigen: not known.

Sequenced: naive CD4+ T cells sorted from blood. Subset denoted: CD45RA+ positively selected. The receptor's source is a man between 25 and 39 years old in good health. The V gene is TRBV6-4, the J gene TRBJ2-1; 9 positions agree with TRBD2. Here the CDR3 DNA reads TGTGCCAGCAGTGAGGGGACTAGCCCCTCCAATGAGCAGTTCTTC. Its translation is CASSEGTSPSNEQFF.